The 26 T cell receptor beta chains listed next were all sequenced from one sample in a study of T-cell memory formation after mild COVID-19. TCRdb called the 5' RACE reads again in MiXCR, with one record for every CDR3 protein. The sample lists about 270,000 distinct CDR3 sequences; 15% to 20% were seen once. Sequencing was done on a sample of PBMCs or a T cell subset sorted from them (not recorded which). The receptor source for this set is a young man who had mild COVID-19 (a few samples of this study predate the infection). Cell type and time point are not known.

This clonotype was counted between two and nine times. The chain couples TRBV4-2 to TRBJ2-1; 8 bases are shared with TRBD2. J lost 4 bases, V lost 0 bases, and 11 bases had no gene match. Germline lookup yields CDR1 LGHNA and CDR2 YNFKEQ. This CDR3 spans 18 amino acids. Written as DNA, the CDR3 is TGTGCCAGCAGCCAAGAGGGTTTGGGCGGGGGGCCGTACAATGAGCAGTTCTTC. Translation gives CASSQEGLGGGPYNEQFF.

This chain joins TRBV5-1 and TRBJ2-3; 10 bases agree with TRBD2. Germline V gene sequence: CDR1 SGHRS, CDR2 YFSETQ. CDR3 length: 16 amino acids. The V and J ends lost 2 bases and 8 bases, in that order; junction bases with no gene match: 11. The CDR3 nucleotides are TGCGCCAGCAGCTTAATAGCGGGGGGACGCGGCAGTACGCAGTATTTT. This encodes CASSLIAGGRGSTQYF.

The DNA for the CDR3 is TGCAGCGTGGGTGTGGGACTAGCGGGGGGGTCTACGCAGTATTTT. It specifies CSVGVGLAGGSTQYF. The chain links TRBV29-1 to TRBJ2-3; 16 bases map to TRBD2. Germline V gene lookup returns CDR1 SQVTM and CDR2 ANQGSEA. V dropped 6 bases and J dropped 8; count of bases not matched to a gene: 8. This CDR3 comprises 15 residues.

This clonotype was detected ten times or more. The chain joins TRBV7-3 to TRBJ2-3; tentatively, D is TRBD2 (6 bases). Germline V gene data show CDR1 as SGHTA and CDR2 as FQGTGA. The CDR3 spans 14 residues. Trimming cost V 3 bases and J 0 bases, with 7 bases left between them. CDR3 region: CASSFRGSTDTQYF. The CDR3 DNA reads TGTGCCAGCAGCTTTCGGGGGAGCACAGATACGCAGTATTTT.

In its sample, this clonotype was seen many times. The chain recombines TRBV20-1 with TRBJ2-3; D unclear. The V gene's germline CDR1 is DFQATT and CDR2 SNEGSKA (reference sequence). The CDR3 has 12 residues. V lost 3 bases and J lost 4, with 8 bases in between. The CDR3 protein is CSASGSSDTQYF. The CDR3 coding sequence is TGCAGTGCTAGCGGCAGTTCAGATACGCAGTATTTT.

The rearrangement links TRBV12-3 or TRBV12-4 to TRBJ2-2; a possible D gene is TRBD2 (6 bases). This CDR3 contains 12 residues. The germline V and J ends were trimmed by 8 bases and 6 bases, with 10 bases remaining between them. The CDR3 protein is CASGTPPGELFF. CDR3 nucleotide sequence: TGTGCCAGCGGGACTCCCCCCGGGGAGCTGTTTTTT.

This clonotype was seen a handful of times. The CDR3 sequence: CASSFGGGPQYF. The DNA of the CDR3 is TGTGCCAGCAGCTTCGGCGGGGGCCCCCAGTATTTT. This chain links TRBV7-9 with TRBJ2-3; TRBD2 might be the D (7 bases). The CDR3 is 12 residues long. Trimming stripped 3 bases from V and 12 bases from J, with 13 bases between. CDR1 and CDR2 from the germline V gene are SEHNR and FQNEAQ (reference sequence).

This sequence joins TRBV5-1 and TRBJ1-5, with D hard to call. Trimming removed 1 base at V and 7 bases at J, with 9 bases between. The CDR3 loop spans 13 amino acids. Germline values: CDR1 SGHRS, CDR2 YFSETQ. The CDR3: CASSLTLEQPQHF. As DNA, the CDR3 is TGCGCCAGCAGCTTGACCCTGGAGCAGCCCCAGCATTTT.

With respect to this clonotype: The junction does not match germline at one end; this may be a read error. The chain employs TRBV20-1 and TRBJ2-1, with D perhaps being TRBD1 or TRBD2 (5 bases each). This CDR3 region has 12 residues. Germline V gene lookup returns CDR1 DFQATT and CDR2 SNEGSKA (reference sequence). The DNA of the CDR3 is TGCAGTGCGCCAGGAACCGGGACCGGTTCTTCCTTC. This encodes CSAPGTGTGSSF.

The chain is built from TRBV5-1 and TRBJ1-1; D might be TRBD1 (5 bases). The germline V gene encodes CDR1 SGHRS and CDR2 YFSETQ. V lost 1 base and J lost 0, with 13 bases in between. This CDR3 region has 16 residues. The CDR3 region has the DNA TGCGCCAGCAGCTTGAATCCCGGGGGGTTGAACACTGAAGCTTTCTTT. Amino acids: CASSLNPGGLNTEAFF.

This clonotype was found many times. The chain recombines TRBV7-2 with TRBJ1-2, with D possibly TRBD1 on 5 matching bases. CDR1 and CDR2 (germline): SGHTA, FQGNSA. V was cut by 0 bases and J by 6 bases, with 14 bases left in between. CDR3 length equals 15 residues. This CDR3 is CASSLAFRGEDGYTF. In DNA, the CDR3 is TGTGCCAGCAGCTTAGCGTTCCGGGGCGAGGATGGCTACACCTTC.

This clonotype has a handful of counts. DNA of the CDR3: TGTGCCAGCAGTTACTCGATTATAGGGACTAGCCGGAGCACCGGGGAGCTGTTTTTT. Amino acids: CASSYSIIGTSRSTGELFF. The gene calls are TRBV6-5 and TRBJ2-2; 9 nucleotides match TRBD2. Per the germline V gene, CDR1 is MNHEY and CDR2 is SVGAGI. Trimming cost V 0 bases and J 4 bases; bases outside gene matches: 12. This CDR3 spans 19 amino acids.

This clonotype was counted between two and nine times. The V and J genes are TRBV6-1 and TRBJ2-5; tentatively, D is TRBD1 (5 bases). Per the germline V gene, CDR1 is MNHNS and CDR2 is SASEGT. Deletions cut 7 bases from V and 5 bases from J, with 11 bases between. The CDR3 length is 12 residues. The CDR3 nucleotides read TGTGCCAGCACCTGGGGCCAGGAGACCCAGTACTTC. This encodes CASTWGQETQYF.

This clonotype turned up a few times. The chain joins TRBV6-1 to TRBJ2-3, with no clear D. Germline assignment: CDR1 MNHNS and CDR2 SASEGT. CDR3 size: 16 residues. V was trimmed by 4 bases and J by 2 bases, leaving 16 bases between them. The CDR3 DNA is TGTGCCAGCAGTGGAGTGGAGACCACACTCACAGATACGCAGTATTTT. It specifies CASSGVETTLTDTQYF.

The J gene is TRBJ2-2, the V gene TRBV9; TRBD1 matches at 10 bases. The germline V gene encodes CDR1 SGDLS and CDR2 YYNGEE. CDR3 size: 20 residues. J was trimmed by 8 bases and V by 3 bases; bases with no gene match: 22. The CDR3 region has the DNA TGTGCCAGCAGCGCTGGAGAAACCGGGACAGGGGCGCTTCGGATGGGGGAGCTGTTTTTT. Translating gives CASSAGETGTGALRMGELFF.

V is TRBV6-5 and J is TRBJ2-2; D gene unclear. V lost 6 bases and J 6 bases, leaving 11 bases between the germline ends. There are 13 residues in the CDR3. Germline V gives CDR1 MNHEY, CDR2 SVGAGI. Here the CDR3 DNA reads TGTGCCAGCAGGCCCGGTCGCGCCGGGGAGCTGTTTTTT. Translation: CASRPGRAGELFF.

This clonotype was observed many times. J is TRBJ1-2 and V is TRBV5-6; D not resolved. Deletions cut 6 bases from V and 5 bases from J, with 20 bases between. The CDR3 has 15 amino acids. Germline lookup yields CDR1 SGHDT and CDR2 YYEEEE. The CDR3 coding sequence is TGTGCCAGCATCGCGAGGACGGCCTGGGGTTATGGCTACACCTTC. This codes for CASIARTAWGYGYTF.

This clonotype was seen a few times. CDR3 residues: CASSGDNANTGELFF. The CDR3 DNA follows: TGCGCCAGCAGTGGGGACAACGCGAACACCGGGGAGCTGTTTTTT. This chain uses TRBV5-1 with TRBJ2-2, with a weak D call TRBD1 (6 bases). V lost 5 bases and J lost 0, with 11 bases in between. The germline gives CDR1 SGHRS, CDR2 YFSETQ. This CDR3 is 15 amino acids long.

This clonotype has only a few counts. The chain uses TRBV7-9 and TRBJ1-2, with D tentatively TRBD1 (6 bases). The CDR3 is 14 residues long. Trimming removed 2 bases from V and 8 bases from J, with 15 bases in between. The germline V gene encodes CDR1 SEHNR and CDR2 FQNEAQ (reference sequence). The CDR3 nucleotides read TGTGCCAGCAGCTTACAGGGGTCCGCTACCGGCTACACCTTC. It yields the protein CASSLQGSATGYTF.

The J gene is TRBJ1-5, the V gene TRBV30, with D hard to call. Germline V lookup: CDR1 GTSNPN, CDR2 SVGIG (reference sequence). With 4 bases removed from V and 6 bases from J, the gap between germline ends came to 13 bases. The CDR3 consists of 13 residues. CDR3 amino acids: CAWTLSVGQPQHF. CDR3 nucleotide sequence: TGTGCCTGGACCCTCTCAGTGGGTCAGCCCCAGCATTTT.

This clonotype was observed a few times. The J gene is TRBJ2-3, the V gene TRBV7-3; D unclear. The germline gives CDR1 SGHTA, CDR2 FQGTGA. The CDR3 is made up of 14 amino acids. V was shortened by 3 bases and J by 2 bases, with 9 bases between the two germline ends. The DNA of the CDR3 is TGTGCCAGCAGCTTGGAGCTTTTCACAGATACGCAGTATTTT. Amino acid sequence: CASSLELFTDTQYF. Variable domain in full (rest from reference TRBV7-3 and TRBJ2-3): GAGVSQTPSNKVTEKGKYVELRCDPISGHTALYWYRQSLGQGPEFLIYFQGTGAADDSGLPNDRFFAVRPEGSVSTLKIQRTERGDSAVYLCASSLELFTDTQYFGPGTRLTVL.

The chain is built from TRBV7-9 and TRBJ2-5; TRBD2 might be the D (6 bases). CDR1 is SEHNR and CDR2 is FQNEAQ in the germline V gene (reference sequence). V lost 1 base, J lost 7 bases, and 10 bases lay in between. The CDR3 extends over 13 amino acids. CDR3 nucleotides: TGTGCCAGCAGCTTAGACCAGGGAGGGACCCAGTACTTC. Translation gives CASSLDQGGTQYF.

This clonotype has at least ten counts. The chain combines TRBV4-3 with TRBJ2-3; 7 nucleotides agree with TRBD2. The CDR3 loop spans 15 amino acids. V gave up 4 bases and J gave up 3 bases; unmatched junction bases: 7. Germline V CDR1 and CDR2: LGHNA, YSLEER. CDR3 in amino acids: CASSPGGGGTDTQYF. CDR3 nucleotide sequence: TGCGCCAGCAGCCCCGGTGGCGGGGGAACAGATACGCAGTATTTT.

The sample holds a few counts of this clonotype. The chain combines TRBV12-3 or TRBV12-4 with TRBJ2-3; D is ambiguous. Trimming shortened V by 6 bases and J by 4 bases, and 8 bases separated the two germline ends. The CDR3 contains 12 residues. The CDR3 loop is CASRSEADTQYF. CDR3 nucleotide sequence: TGTGCCAGCAGGTCAGAGGCAGATACGCAGTATTTT.

In its sample, this clonotype was seen a few times. The V gene is TRBV6-1, the J gene TRBJ2-7; tentative D call: TRBD1 (8 bases). The CDR3 is 14 residues long. Trimming took off 8 bases at V and 3 bases at J, with 17 bases between the two ends. CDR1 and CDR2 from the germline V gene are MNHNS and SASEGT. The CDR3 DNA follows: TGTGCCAGCTCCCAGGGAGGGACAGGCTACGAGCAGTACGTC. Its protein is CASSQGGTGYEQYV.

This clonotype was observed a handful of times. This rearrangement joins TRBV7-8 to TRBJ2-4; 7 bases match TRBD1. After removal of 3 bases from V and 8 bases from J, the junction contained 7 bases not matched to a gene. The CDR3 length is 14 residues. CDR1 SGHVS and CDR2 FQNEAQ come from the germline V gene. The CDR3 coding sequence is TGTGCCAGCAGCTTCGGACAGGCCCCGCACATTCAGTACTTC. Translation: CASSFGQAPHIQYF.